This T cell receptor beta chain originates from a study of regulatory T cells in long-lasting Graves disease. Time point described: newly diagnosed GD, antithyroid drugs for less than 3 months. Construction of the TCR library relied on RNA isolated from PBMCs. Arm-PCR of CDR3 regions and iRepertoire HTBI primers were the basis on which TCR beta libraries were built. TCRdb processed the multiplex PCR reads anew with MiXCR; each CDR3 protein has one entry. The table lists 400,000 to 500,000 distinct CDR3 sequences, about a sixth of them singletons, with about 11% in the top ten. Germline trimming cut 6 bases from V and 10 bases from J; bases unmatched to any gene: 8. The CDR3 totals 13 residues. CDR1 and CDR2 (germline): MDHEN, SYDVKM. These data also featured in a second study, about T cells in Graves' hyperthyroidism and ophthalmopathy.

The sequenced sample was peripheral blood mononuclear cells (PBMCs), obtained at new diagnosis, from a patient treated with antithyroid drugs. The chain carries TRBV28 and TRBJ2-1; 8 nucleotides match TRBD1. The receptor was derived from a woman aged 25 to 39 with Graves disease. CDR3 nucleotide sequence: TGTGCCAGCAGGGAAAGGGGACAGGTCGAGCAGTTCTTC. It codes for CASRERGQVEQFF.